The next 21 T cell receptor beta chains were all read from a single sample in a study of shared clonotypes between healthy human individuals (dated by TCRdb to about 2020). Library preparation was by the immunoSEQ multiplex PCR assay. TCRdb mirrors the immuneACCESS table, restricted to in-frame sequences. Some clones are absent from its copies; in checked studies, under half trace to an unresolved V gene, and the reason for the others is unknown. This sample lists hundreds of thousands of clones; about 96% were detected once. The ten largest account for 0.06% of the sample. The specimen was naive CD4+ T cells sorted from blood. In the paper's terms, the cell subset or site label means: CD45RA+ positively selected. The receptors derive from a young woman in good health.

The CDR3 bases are TGTGCCAGCAGTGGGGCGACAGGGGGGAACACTGAAGCTTTCTTT. Its translation: CASSGATGGNTEAFF. The chain employs TRBV28 and TRBJ1-1; 9 bases match TRBD1. The CDR3 runs to 15 residues. The germline V gene encodes CDR1 MDHEN and CDR2 SYDVKM. Germline trimming cut 5 bases from V and 1 base from J; bases unmatched to any gene: 5. Filled out from reference TRBV28 and TRBJ1-1, the complete variable domain reads DVKVTQSSRYLVKRTGEKVFLECVQDMDHENMFWYRQDPGLGLRLIYFSYDVKMKEKGDIPEGYSVSREKKERFSLILESASTNQTSMYLCASSGATGGNTEAFFGQGTRLTVV.

J is TRBJ1-3 and V is TRBV7-9; 9 nucleotides match TRBD1. Looked up from germline, CDR1 is SEHNR and CDR2 is FQNEAQ (reference sequence). The CDR3 is 16 amino acids. With V trimmed by 1 base and J by 2 bases, 3 bases remained unmatched. CDR3 amino acids: CASSLVGTGTGNTIYF. CDR3 DNA sequence: TGTGCCAGCAGCTTAGTTGGGACAGGGACTGGAAACACCATATATTTT. Drawing the rest from reference TRBV7-9 and TRBJ1-3, the complete variable domain is DTGVSQNPRHKITKRGQNVTFRCDPISEHNRLYWYRQTLGQGPEFLTYFQNEAQLEKSRLLSDRFSAERPKGSFSTLEIQRTEQGDSAMYLCASSLVGTGTGNTIYFGEGSWLTVV.

This chain connects TRBV19 to TRBJ1-1; D ambiguous. Germline CDR1 is LNHDA and CDR2 is SQIVND (reference sequence). Trimming shortened V by 9 bases and J by 0 bases, and 26 bases separated the two germline ends. This CDR3 spans 18 amino acids. As DNA, the CDR3 is TGTGCCAGCAGCAAGGATCACATGGCAGAAGTCATGAACACTGAAGCTTTCTTT. Residues: CASSKDHMAEVMNTEAFF.

The V and J genes are TRBV9 and TRBJ2-1; 10 bases line up with TRBD2. The CDR3 has 13 amino acids. Trimming took 0 bases from V and 12 from J; bases not matched to a gene: 3. Germline values: CDR1 SGDLS, CDR2 YYNGEE. CDR3 nucleotide sequence: TGTGCCAGCAGCGTAGTTAGCGGGAGGTTGCAGTTCTTC. Its translation: CASSVVSGRLQFF.

The chain is built from TRBV27 and TRBJ1-2; D possibly corresponds to TRBD1 (6 bases). The CDR3 length is 14 residues. Trimming cost V 6 bases and J 8 bases, with 19 bases left between them. In germline, CDR1 is MNHEY, CDR2 SMNVEV (reference sequence). As DNA, the CDR3 is TGTGCCAGCAGCTCTTTGTCCGGGGGGCGCGGCTACACCTTC. Translation: CASSSLSGGRGYTF.

CDR3 amino acids: CASSIGAGQDTQYF. As DNA, the CDR3 is TGCGCCAGCAGTATAGGAGCAGGTCAAGATACGCAGTATTTT. The V and J genes are TRBV5-1 and TRBJ2-3; no definite D call. V was cut by 5 bases and J by 5 bases, with 15 bases left in between. The CDR3 length is 14 residues. The V gene's germline CDR1 is SGHRS and CDR2 YFSETQ.

V and J are TRBV2 and TRBJ2-7; D is undetermined. The CDR3 length is 13 residues. V gave up 3 bases and J gave up 6 bases, with 12 bases separating them. Germline CDR1 SNHLY, CDR2 FYNNEI. CDR3 sequence: CASSETGPGEQYF. CDR3 nucleotide sequence: TGTGCCAGCAGTGAGACCGGACCGGGCGAGCAGTACTTC.

V gene TRBV6-5 combines with J gene TRBJ1-1; possible D gene TRBD1, 5 bases. Between the trimmed V and J ends, which lost 5 bases and 4 bases, there was a span of 11 bases. CDR1 is MNHEY, CDR2 SVGAGI, per germline. CDR3 length equals 13 residues. The CDR3 region has the DNA TGTGCCAGCAGTCCAAGGGGAAGCACTGAAGCTTTCTTT. Its translation is CASSPRGSTEAFF.

This clone was picked up one time. The chain joins TRBV19 to TRBJ2-7; 12 bases fit TRBD2. Losses at the gene ends were 6 bases for V and 4 bases for J; bases not matched to a gene: 10. CDR1 is LNHDA and CDR2 is SQIVND in the germline V gene (reference sequence). CDR3 length: 16 residues. CDR3: CASSSYGTSGSYEQYF. The CDR3 bases are TGTGCCAGTAGCTCCTACGGGACTAGCGGGTCTTACGAGCAGTACTTC.

This clone was picked up one time. Other DNA sequences in the sample encode the same CDR3. V usage is TRBV18 and J usage is TRBJ2-1, with TRBD2 identical over 14 bases. V was pared by 3 bases and J by 9 bases, with 7 bases of the junction left unmatched. There are 16 residues in the CDR3. Germline CDR1 reads KGHSH; CDR2 reads LQKENI. The CDR3 DNA reads TGTGCCAGCTCACCCCCGGGACTAGCGGGAGTCGGTGAGCAGTTCTTC. Translated, it gives CASSPPGLAGVGEQFF.

This clone appeared a single time. The chain uses TRBV28 and TRBJ2-7; a possible D gene is TRBD1 (6 bases). Germline V CDR1 and CDR2: MDHEN, SYDVKM. The CDR3 sequence is 13 residues long. The germline V and J ends were trimmed by 6 bases and 6 bases, with 15 bases remaining between them. The chain's CDR3 is CASRLIDRIEQYF. In DNA form, the CDR3 reads TGTGCCAGCAGGCTAATTGACAGGATCGAGCAGTACTTC.

CDR3 amino acids: CASGPGARDNSPLHF. CDR3 sequence (DNA): TGTGCCAGTGGACCAGGGGCAAGAGATAATTCACCCCTCCACTTT. V is TRBV19 and J is TRBJ1-6, with D perhaps matching TRBD1 (6 bases). This CDR3 is built from 15 residues. From germline, CDR1 is LNHDA and CDR2 SQIVND (reference sequence). V gave up 8 bases and J gave up 5 bases, with 16 bases separating them.

As to this clone: Other DNA sequences in this specimen translate into the identical CDR3. The genes are TRBV18 and TRBJ2-7; TRBD2 matches at 11 bases. The CDR3 is 15 residues long. Germline-derived CDR1 and CDR2 are KGHSH and LQKENI. After removal of 3 bases from V and 1 base from J, the junction contained 2 bases not matched to a gene. The CDR3 nucleotides are TGTGCCAGCTCACCGGGGACTAGCGGATCCTACGAGCAGTACTTC. Its translation: CASSPGTSGSYEQYF. Full variable domain (missing parts from reference TRBV18 and TRBJ2-7): NAGVMQNPRHLVRRRGQEARLRCSPMKGHSHVYWYRQLPEEGLKFMVYLQKENIIDESGMPKERFSAEFPKEGPSILRIQQVVRGDSAAYFCASSPGTSGSYEQYFGPGTRLTVT.

V and J are TRBV7-9 and TRBJ2-1, with 7 bases identical to TRBD2. CDR1 is SEHNR, CDR2 FQNEAQ, per germline (reference sequence). The J segment lost 6 bases and the V segment lost 8 bases, leaving 7 bases of the junction unmatched. This CDR3 spans 13 amino acids. DNA of the CDR3: TGTGCCAGCGTACCACGGACTAGCAATGAGCAGTTCTTC. It is translated as CASVPRTSNEQFF.

J is TRBJ2-1 and V is TRBV29-1; D uncertain. This CDR3 has 11 amino acids. With 7 bases removed from V and 7 bases from J, the gap between germline ends came to 11 bases. Germline V lookup: CDR1 SQVTM, CDR2 ANQGSEA. DNA for the CDR3: TGCAGCGCCGAGAGGTCTAATGAGCAGTTCTTC. Its protein is CSAERSNEQFF.

This chain uses TRBV4-2 with TRBJ2-1; 8 nucleotides agree with TRBD2. The CDR3 consists of 18 residues. Trimming at V came to 0 bases and at J to 3 bases, leaving 10 bases not matched to a gene. The germline V gene encodes CDR1 LGHNA and CDR2 YNFKEQ. The DNA for the CDR3 is TGTGCCAGCAGCCAAGAGGTTACCCGGACTAGCTACTACAATGAGCAGTTCTTC. Its protein is CASSQEVTRTSYYNEQFF.

The rearrangement joins TRBV4-1 to TRBJ2-6; tentative D call: TRBD1 (5 bases). The length of the CDR3 is 14 residues. The V end lost 3 bases, the J end lost 3 bases, and 6 bases lay between the germline ends. CDR1 and CDR2 (germline): MGHRA, YSYEKL. Written as DNA, the CDR3 is TGCGCCAGCAGCCAGCAGGGTGGGGCCAACGTCCTGACTTTC. It is translated as CASSQQGGANVLTF.

The chain combines TRBV19 with TRBJ1-1; D gene uncertain. V was pared by 4 bases and J by 0 bases, with 12 bases between. The CDR3 totals 15 residues. Germline V gene sequence: CDR1 LNHDA, CDR2 SQIVND (reference sequence). CDR3 amino acids: CASSKQNRVNTEAFF. CDR3 DNA: TGTGCCAGTAGTAAACAGAACCGGGTGAACACTGAAGCTTTCTTT.

The chain recombines TRBV18 with TRBJ2-7, with D perhaps assigned TRBD1 or TRBD2 (5 bases each). Germline loops: CDR1 KGHSH, CDR2 LQKENI. The CDR3 covers 15 residues. Trimming pared 0 bases from V and 6 bases from J, leaving 15 bases between. Written as DNA, the CDR3 is TGTGCCAGCTCACCACCGAGGGCAGGGTCCCTCGAGCAGTACTTC. Protein product: CASSPPRAGSLEQYF. The complete variable domain, with remaining parts taken from reference TRBV18 and TRBJ2-7, reads NAGVMQNPRHLVRRRGQEARLRCSPMKGHSHVYWYRQLPEEGLKFMVYLQKENIIDESGMPKERFSAEFPKEGPSILRIQQVVRGDSAAYFCASSPPRAGSLEQYFGPGTRLTVT.

The chain combines TRBV28 with TRBJ1-2; 9 nucleotides agree with TRBD1. This CDR3 spans 12 amino acids. With 9 bases clipped from V and 8 bases from J, the junction kept 7 bases outside the gene matches. Per the germline V gene, CDR1 is MDHEN and CDR2 is SYDVKM. The CDR3 loop reads CASEDRGAGYTF. The CDR3 DNA sequence: TGTGCCAGTGAAGACAGGGGGGCCGGCTACACCTTC.

The gene calls are TRBV5-6 and TRBJ1-1; D is possibly TRBD1 (6 bases). The germline gives CDR1 SGHDT, CDR2 YYEEEE. CDR3 size: 14 residues. V lost 5 bases, J lost 6 bases, and 17 bases lay in between. The CDR3 loop is CASRPTGRGAEAFF. CDR3 DNA: TGTGCCAGCAGGCCGACAGGCCGAGGGGCTGAAGCTTTCTTT.